The clone carrying this T cell receptor (beta chain) was seen a handful of times. The antigen remains unidentified. Extracted from the samples, RNA was reverse transcribed into cDNA to serve as the sequencing template. The repertoire was sequenced with immunoSEQ multiplex PCR; TCRdb's copy has only in-frame clones and lacks some. Of more than 95,000 clones in the sample, 86% were seen once. The V end was cut by 3 bases, the J end by 4 bases, with 9 bases between. There are 13 residues in the CDR3. The germline gives CDR1 GTSNPN, CDR2 SVGIG (reference sequence). The data belong to a study of CD8+ T cells in alopecia areata. Overall study: The protocol delivered tofacitinib for 6 to 18 months, then withdrew it for 6 months. Among treated patients, severity was scored by affected scalp area percentage.

Study-level findings and limits: When scalp samples are sequenced, resident alphabeta T cells of normal skin are also captured.

Treatment of the sample: oral pan-JAK inhibitor, 5-10 mg twice daily. Collection of lesional scalp punch biopsies and peripheral blood was performed in alopecia areata patients. The clonotype comes from a human donor with alopecia areata. V and J are TRBV30 and TRBJ2-2; D gene ambiguous. The sequences come from CD8+ T cells sorted from blood, collected at approximately week 30, from a patient treated with tofacitinib. DNA for the CDR3: TGTGCCTGGAGAGGAGCGTCCACCGGGGAGCTGTTTTTT. Residues: CAWRGASTGELFF.